This TCR beta chain emerged from a study of shared clonotypes between healthy human individuals. In the study overall: Per donor, CD8 memory used one plate, CD8 naive used two, CD4 memory used three and CD4 naive used three.

It was CD45RO-negative cells, positively selected for CCR7, that made up naive CD8 cells, with terminally differentiated effector memory CD45RA+ cells excluded. Sequencing used immunoSEQ multiplex PCR; TCRdb keeps in-frame clones, though not all of them. The table records about 2.2 million clones, roughly 91% of them present only once. Whole-study results and caveats: Shared across four donors were approximately 5% of the naive CD4 clonotypes.

Worth noting for this clone: Its antigen is unidentified.

Sequencing used naive CD8+ T cells from PBMCs. The clonotype originates from a man between 18 and 29 years old in good health. Some clones in this sample may be carry-over from other donors' samples.

In DNA form, the CDR3 reads TGTGCCAGCAGCCCCGGGAGTGGTGGGGACGTCGTATACTCCTACAATGAGCAGTTCTTC. This encodes CASSPGSGGDVVYSYNEQFF. The chain employs TRBV13 and TRBJ2-1; a weak D match, TRBD2 (6 bases). CDR1 and CDR2 from the germline V gene are PRHDT and FYEKMQ (reference sequence). This CDR3 region has 20 residues. Trimming removed 5 bases from V and 0 bases from J, with 26 bases in between.